This is a list of T cell receptor beta chains from one sample in a study of cytomegalovirus exposure and HLA in healthy donors. Profiling relied on immunoSEQ multiplex PCR, and the TCRdb table lists in-frame clones only, not all of them. The sample carries about 210,000 clones, 60% to 80% recorded once. Sequencing input: PBMCs. The receptors shown here come from a male donor in good health and CMV-seronegative. CDR3s include the opening cysteine and the closing phenylalanine or tryptophan. Fields, in order: V gene, clone size, J gene, D gene, CDR3 DNA, CDR3 protein. A D gene is named only where the DNA matches it firmly. Size tells how often a clone was seen (once, few, many) or the class of an expanded clone, and some rows leave it out.

>TRBV28|-|TRBJ1-2|TRBD1
TGTGCCAGCAGTTTACGGGACAGGGGTATAGGCTATGGCTACACCTTC
CASSLRDRGIGYGYTF
>TRBV11-2|few|TRBJ2-7|TRBD2
TGTGCCAGCAGCGTAGCCTCCGTGACTAGCTGGTACGAGCAGTACTTC
CASSVASVTSWYEQYF
>TRBV6-6|-|TRBJ1-1|TRBD1
TGTGCCAGCAGTTTGGACAGGGAGGTGAACACTGAAGCTTTCTTT
CASSLDREVNTEAFF
>TRBV30|-|TRBJ2-7|TRBD1
TGTGCCTGGAGTACCCCGGGGACAGGGGGCCGCCTGGAGCAGTACTTC
CAWSTPGTGGRLEQYF
>TRBV30|-|TRBJ2-1|TRBD1
TGTGCCTGGAGAGCCAGGGGGCGGGGTTACAATGAGCAGTTCTTC
CAWRARGRGYNEQFF
>TRBV5-1|-|TRBJ1-2|-
TGCGCCAGCAGCTTGGCCCCACAAAACTATGGCTACACCTTC
CASSLAPQNYGYTF
>TRBV7-9|once|TRBJ2-7|TRBD2
TGTTCCAGCAGCTCCAGCGGGAGGGGTGAGCAGTACTTC
CSSSSSGRGEQYF
>TRBV9|-|TRBJ2-2|TRBD1
TGTGCCAGCAGCGTTAATCACAGGGGGAAAGCGAACACCGGGGAGCTGTTTTTT
CASSVNHRGKANTGELFF
>TRBV7-8|-|TRBJ2-7|-
TGTGCCAGCAGCTTCGGCTCCTACGAGCAGTACTTC
CASSFGSYEQYF
>TRBV5-1|-|TRBJ2-1|TRBD2
TGCGCCAGCAGCTTGGGCCTAGCGGGCTTATACAATGAGCAGTTCTTC
CASSLGLAGLYNEQFF
>TRBV7-2|-|TRBJ2-3|TRBD2
TGTGCCAGCAGCTACCTAGCGGGGAGCACAGATACGCAGTATTTT
CASSYLAGSTDTQYF
>TRBV27|-|TRBJ1-5|-
TGTGCCAGCAGTTCTGGCAATCAGCCCCAGCATTTT
CASSSGNQPQHF
>TRBV5-1|-|TRBJ2-1|TRBD1
TGCGCCAGCAGCTGGGGACAGGGGGTAGCCGATGAGCAGTTCTTC
CASSWGQGVADEQFF
>TRBV4-3|-|TRBJ1-2|-
TGCGCCAGCAGCCAAGACGCAACTAACTTTTATGGCTACACCTTC
CASSQDATNFYGYTF
>TRBV10-3|-|TRBJ2-7|TRBD1
TGTGCCATCACTGCCGGGACAGCCCTCTACGAGCAGTACTTC
CAITAGTALYEQYF
>TRBV9|-|TRBJ2-7|TRBD1
TGTGCCAGCGGACGACCCGGGACAGTCGCCTACGAGCAGTACTTC
CASGRPGTVAYEQYF
>TRBV6-1|-|TRBJ2-5|-
TGTGCCAGCAGTGTAGGGGGGGCCGAGGAGACCCAGTACTTC
CASSVGGAEETQYF
>TRBV7-9|-|TRBJ1-2|-
TGTGCCAGCAGCTTAGACACCTCTAACTATGGCTACACCTTC
CASSLDTSNYGYTF
>TRBV14|-|TRBJ2-5|TRBD2
TGTGCCAGCAGCCAAGCACTTGGACTAGCTTCCCAAGAGACCCAGTACTTC
CASSQALGLASQETQYF
>TRBV7-2|once|TRBJ2-2|TRBD2
TGTGCCAGCAGAGGGCTAGCGGGAGGAAGCACCGGGGAGCTGTTTTTT
CASRGLAGGSTGELFF
>TRBV11-3|-|TRBJ2-1|TRBD2
TGTGCCAGCAGCCCGGGGACTAGCGGGATCTACAATGAGCAGTTCTTC
CASSPGTSGIYNEQFF
>TRBV6-1|-|TRBJ2-2|-
TGTGCCAGCAGTGCCCTGAGAGGCGGGGAGCTGTTTTTT
CASSALRGGELFF
>TRBV7-9|few|TRBJ1-4|TRBD1
TGTGCCAGCAGCCTAGATTCCGGGACAGGCCGCGGTTGGCTGTTTTTT
CASSLDSGTGRGWLFF
>TRBV5-6|-|TRBJ2-5|TRBD2
TGTGCCAGCAGCTTGATGGGAGTAGCGGGGGGCCGAGAGACCCAGTACTTC
CASSLMGVAGGRETQYF
>TRBV10-3|-|TRBJ2-7|TRBD1
TGTGCCACCAACAGGGGAGAGCACGAGCAGTACTTC
CATNRGEHEQYF
>TRBV2|-|TRBJ1-2|TRBD1
TGTGCCAGCAGCACGACAGGGGAGAAGTATTATGGCTACACCTTC
CASSTTGEKYYGYTF
>TRBV6-5|-|TRBJ1-1|TRBD1
TGTGCCAGCAGTGACAGGGGGCAGAACACTGAAGCTTTCTTT
CASSDRGQNTEAFF
>TRBV19|once|TRBJ2-5|-
TGTGCCAGTACCCTAAGTTCGGAACAGGGGGGGCAAGAGACCCAGTACTTC
CASTLSSEQGGQETQYF
>TRBV18|-|TRBJ1-4|-
TGTGCCAGCTCACCACCGGGGACAGAAAAACTGTTTTTT
CASSPPGTEKLFF
>TRBV15|-|TRBJ2-3|-
TGTGCCACCAGCAGTCGGGATGATACGCAGTATTTT
CATSSRDDTQYF
>TRBV7-6|once|TRBJ1-3|-
TGTGCCAGCAGCTTAGCGTCGCAGATCTCTGGAAACACCATATATTTT
CASSLASQISGNTIYF
>TRBV19|-|TRBJ2-7|TRBD1
TGTGCCAGTAGTATGGGACAGGGGATGGGCGCCTACGAGCAGTACTTC
CASSMGQGMGAYEQYF
>TRBV27|-|TRBJ2-7|TRBD2
TGTGCCAGCAGGCGACTAGCGGAGGCCTACGAGCAGTACTTC
CASRRLAEAYEQYF
>TRBV2|-|TRBJ2-5|TRBD1
TGTGCCAGCAGTGGACAACAGGGGTTGGGCCTCCAAGAGACCCAGTACTTC
CASSGQQGLGLQETQYF
>TRBV2|-|TRBJ1-5|TRBD1
TGTGCCAGCGAGGGACAGGGGATTCAGCCCCAGCATTTT
CASEGQGIQPQHF
>TRBV6-5|-|TRBJ2-7|-
TGTGCCAGCAGTTACTCAGGAGGGATAGGAATCGACGAGCAGTACTTC
CASSYSGGIGIDEQYF
>TRBV5-4|-|TRBJ2-7|TRBD1
TGTGCCAACAGCATTACAGGGGGTGGCGAGCAGTACTTC
CANSITGGGEQYF
>TRBV5-6|once|TRBJ2-7|-
TGTGCCAGCAGCTTGTCTTGGGGGCGTGTAGACCACGAGCAGTACTTC
CASSLSWGRVDHEQYF
>TRBV28|few|TRBJ2-3|-
TGTGCCAGCAGCTCCGTCGGGCTGTCTGGGGCGAACACAGATACGCAGTATTTT
CASSSVGLSGANTDTQYF
>TRBV27|-|TRBJ2-1|TRBD1
TGTGCCAGCAGTCCCACAGGGGGCTGGCAGTTCTTC
CASSPTGGWQFF
>TRBV27|-|TRBJ1-1|-
TGTGCCAGCAGTCCCCATCCGCCGGACAGTAACACTGAAGCTTTCTTT
CASSPHPPDSNTEAFF
>TRBV6-4|few|TRBJ2-3|TRBD2
TGTGCCAGCAGTGAAACTAGCGGGAGTTCAGATACGCAGTATTTT
CASSETSGSSDTQYF
>TRBV30|-|TRBJ1-5|-
TGTGCCTGGAGTGTATCCAGTGGTCAGCCCCAGCATTTT
CAWSVSSGQPQHF
>TRBV7-7|-|TRBJ2-2|-
TGTGCCAGCAGCTTAAGGAACGGAGGAACCGGGGAGCTGTTTTTT
CASSLRNGGTGELFF
>TRBV28|-|TRBJ1-5|-
TGTGCCAGCAGTTTATCAGGGATGAATAGCAATCAGCCCCAGCATTTT
CASSLSGMNSNQPQHF
>TRBV6-5|once|TRBJ2-7|-
TGTGCCAGCAGTTACGGGGAGTCCTACGAGCAGTACTTC
CASSYGESYEQYF
>TRBV4-1|-|TRBJ2-1|-
TGCGCCAGCAGCCAGGGCCCCGACGCCCGCAGTCAGTTCTTC
CASSQGPDARSQFF